What follows are 30 T cell receptor beta chains derived from one specimen sequenced in a study of T-cell reconstitution after alpha-beta-depleted transplantation in children. TCRbeta library preparation incorporated unique molecular identifiers. MiXCR, run by TCRdb on the PCR reads, gives a single entry per CDR3 protein. The sample consists of 90,000 to 130,000 distinct CDR3 sequences, almost 6.5% of them appearing once. The specimen was PBMCs, mostly from graft donor cells, collected 360 days after TCRalphabeta/CD19-depleted stem cell transplant. The receptors originated from a male patient under 10 years old who had a stem cell transplant for acute lymphoblastic leukemia, so the T cells may come from the graft donor.

The sample holds many counts of this clonotype. The chain links TRBV27 to TRBJ2-7, with D perhaps matching TRBD1 (5 bases). This CDR3 region has 14 residues. Trimming took off 4 bases at V and 2 bases at J, with 12 bases between the two ends. In germline, CDR1 is MNHEY, CDR2 SMNVEV (reference sequence). In nucleotides, the CDR3 is TGTGCCAGCAGTTGGGGCCAGCCTCCCTACGAGCAGTACTTC. As protein: CASSWGQPPYEQYF.

This clonotype was detected only a few times. The V and J genes are TRBV9 and TRBJ2-7; unclear D gene. This CDR3 contains 12 residues. Germline V CDR1 and CDR2: SGDLS, YYNGEE. Deletions cut 0 bases from V and 6 bases from J, with 7 bases between. In nucleotides, the CDR3 is TGTGCCAGCAGCGTAGGTAGTACCGAGCAGTACTTC. Residues: CASSVGSTEQYF.

This clonotype was detected many times. This CDR3 reads CATLAGYGYTF. CDR3 DNA: TGTGCCACCCTTGCGGGCTATGGCTACACCTTC. J is TRBJ1-2 and V is TRBV10-3; D gene uncertain. CDR1 ENHRY and CDR2 SYGVKD come from the germline V gene. V shed 10 bases and J shed 4 bases, with 10 bases lying between them. The CDR3 totals 11 residues.

The V call is TRBV7-6, the J call TRBJ2-3; D is ambiguous. Trimming cost V 3 bases and J 2 bases, with 21 bases left between them. The CDR3 totals 18 residues. Looked up from germline, CDR1 is SGHVS and CDR2 is FNYEAQ. Here the CDR3 reads CASSLESGPVTYTDTQYF. The CDR3 DNA sequence: TGTGCCAGCAGCTTGGAGAGTGGCCCGGTCACCTACACAGATACGCAGTATTTT. The full variable domain, rest sourced from reference TRBV7-6 and TRBJ2-3, is GAGVSQSPRYKVTKRGQDVALRCDPISGHVSLYWYRQALGQGPEFLTYFNYEAQQDKSGLPNDRFSAERPEGSISTLTIQRTEQRDSAMYRCASSLESGPVTYTDTQYFGPGTRLTVL.

This clonotype was counted between two and nine times. Mismatch with germline at one junction end may stem from a read error. The rearrangement joins TRBV19 to TRBJ1-1, with TRBD1 matching 7 bases. Germline V gene lookup returns CDR1 LNHDA and CDR2 SQIVND (reference sequence). The CDR3 loop spans 12 amino acids. The CDR3 sequence is CACRQGNTEAFF. The CDR3 DNA reads TGTGCCTGTAGACAGGGGAACACTGAAGCTTTCTTT.

The table lists this clonotype with many counts. CDR3 DNA sequence: TGTGCCACCAGCGGCGAGGGAGTAATTCAGTACTTC. Translating gives CATSGEGVIQYF. This chain links TRBV15 with TRBJ2-4, with D perhaps matching TRBD2 (5 bases). Trimming removed 5 bases from V and 10 bases from J, with 12 bases in between. The CDR3 runs to 12 residues. Looked up from germline, CDR1 is LNHNV and CDR2 is YYDKDF (reference sequence).

This clonotype was detected many times. The gene calls are TRBV2 and TRBJ2-5; D is perhaps TRBD2 (5 bases). The germline V gene has CDR1 SNHLY and CDR2 FYNNEI. With 3 bases removed from V and 4 bases from J, the gap between germline ends came to 6 bases. The CDR3 length is 12 residues. Here the CDR3 reads CASSEEVETQYF. CDR3 nucleotide sequence: TGTGCCAGCAGTGAGGAGGTAGAGACCCAGTACTTC.

This clonotype was found many times. V usage is TRBV27 and J usage is TRBJ2-5; D unclear. V shed 0 bases and J shed 5 bases, with 13 bases lying between them. Germline CDR1 is MNHEY and CDR2 is SMNVEV (reference sequence). The CDR3 consists of 15 residues. CDR3 in DNA: TGTGCCAGCAGTTTATCCCCAGGACGAAGGGAGACCCAGTACTTC. Its protein product is CASSLSPGRRETQYF.

This clonotype was seen a handful of times. The chain recombines TRBV7-9 with TRBJ1-1; D is undetermined. From germline, CDR1 is SEHNR and CDR2 FQNEAQ (reference sequence). The length of the CDR3 is 14 residues. V gave up 6 bases and J gave up 3 bases, with 14 bases separating them. CDR3 loop: CASRASGGYTEAFF. The CDR3 coding sequence is TGTGCCAGCAGGGCATCTGGCGGGTACACTGAAGCTTTCTTT.

This clonotype was counted at least ten times. The rearrangement links TRBV12-3 or TRBV12-4 to TRBJ2-7; D gene unclear. This CDR3 has 15 residues. V gave up 2 bases and J gave up 2 bases, with 13 bases separating them. The chain's CDR3 is CASSLSPRYTYEQYF. DNA of the CDR3: TGTGCCAGCAGTTTAAGTCCCCGCTACACCTACGAGCAGTACTTC.

The CDR3 sequence is CASSHPRQGGNEQFF. In DNA form, the CDR3 reads TGCGCCAGCAGCCACCCTCGACAGGGGGGGAATGAGCAGTTCTTC. The chain links TRBV4-1 to TRBJ2-1; 9 bases align to TRBD1. V dropped 3 bases and J dropped 7; count of bases not matched to a gene: 7. Germline CDR1 and CDR2: MGHRA and YSYEKL. The CDR3 consists of 15 residues.

The V and J genes are TRBV16 and TRBJ1-2; D gene unclear. CDR3 size: 14 residues. Looked up from germline, CDR1 is KGHSY and CDR2 is FQNENV. Trimming stripped 4 bases from V and 3 bases from J, with 12 bases between. CDR3 residues: CASSLIGGYYGYTF. CDR3 bases: TGTGCCAGCAGCCTTATCGGAGGGTACTATGGCTACACCTTC.

This clonotype was seen many times. The CDR3 loop is CASIREGGGRFF. The DNA for the CDR3 is TGTGCCAGCATCCGGGAGGGCGGGGGCCGGTTCTTC. The genes are TRBV12-3 or TRBV12-4 and TRBJ2-1; 8 nucleotides line up with TRBD2. The CDR3 runs 12 residues. V gave up 7 bases and J gave up 15 bases; unmatched junction bases: 11.

This clonotype was seen repeatedly, ten times or more. The chain is built from TRBV12-3 or TRBV12-4 and TRBJ2-1, with D uncertain. Trimming cost V 1 base and J 9 bases, with 13 bases left between them. The CDR3 is made up of 14 amino acids. As DNA, the CDR3 is TGTGCCAGCAGTTTAGGGTGGCAGTTCGGTGAGCAGTTCTTC. This sequence encodes CASSLGWQFGEQFF.

The table lists this clonotype with a few counts. The chain joins TRBV6-6 to TRBJ2-1; tentatively, D is TRBD1 (6 bases). Germline CDR1 and CDR2: MNHNY and SVGAGI (reference sequence). The germline V and J ends were trimmed by 6 bases and 12 bases, with 15 bases remaining between them. The CDR3 extends over 12 amino acids. The CDR3 coding sequence is TGTGCCAGCAGCCCTTATCCCAGGGGGCAGTTCTTC. It translates to CASSPYPRGQFF.

The J gene is TRBJ2-1, the V gene TRBV5-1; 12 nucleotides align to TRBD2. In germline, CDR1 is SGHRS, CDR2 YFSETQ. CDR3 length equals 14 residues. Trimming at V came to 4 bases and at J to 10 bases, leaving 6 bases not matched to a gene. The CDR3 is CASSQTSGGREQFF. The CDR3, as DNA: TGCGCCAGCAGCCAGACTAGCGGGGGCCGAGAGCAGTTCTTC.

This clonotype was seen at least ten times. The J gene is TRBJ2-7, the V gene TRBV20-1; D ambiguous. In germline, CDR1 is DFQATT, CDR2 SNEGSKA (reference sequence). This CDR3 region has 14 residues. V shed 2 bases and J shed 3 bases, with 14 bases lying between them. The CDR3 region is CSARPDVFLYEQYF. DNA of the CDR3: TGCAGTGCTAGACCGGATGTGTTCCTCTACGAGCAGTACTTC.

The table lists this clonotype with a few counts. The chain recombines TRBV7-9 with TRBJ2-7; D might be TRBD2 (6 bases). The CDR3 extends over 14 amino acids. Germline values: CDR1 SEHNR, CDR2 FQNEAQ (reference sequence). Deletions cut 4 bases from V and 3 bases from J, with 13 bases between. CDR3 sequence (DNA): TGTGCCAGCAGCTCCCGGGACTTGGTCTACGAGCAGTACTTC. This translates into CASSSRDLVYEQYF.

The rearrangement links TRBV20-1 to TRBJ1-2; tentatively, D is TRBD1 (6 bases). There are 12 residues in the CDR3. The germline gives CDR1 DFQATT, CDR2 SNEGSKA (reference sequence). Trimming removed 3 bases at V and 6 bases at J, with 11 bases between. The CDR3 DNA reads TGCAGTGCTAGCGAGGGGGTGGATGGCTACACCTTC. This encodes CSASEGVDGYTF.

This clonotype was picked up a small number of times. The V gene is TRAV8-7, the J gene TRBJ2-6. TRAV8-7 is assigned pseudogene status. This CDR3 has 15 residues. CDR3: CASGDSLSGANVLTF. CDR3 DNA: TGTGCTAGTGGTGACAGTCTCTCTGGGGCCAACGTCCTGACTTTC.

This clonotype came up many times. The chain couples TRBV25-1 to TRBJ1-2, with 9 bases fitting TRBD1. Germline V gives CDR1 MGHDK, CDR2 SYGVNS. CDR3 length equals 14 residues. After removal of 3 bases from V and 5 bases from J, the junction contained 4 bases not matched to a gene. CDR3 nucleotides: TGTGCCAGCAGTGATCCGGGACAGGGTTATGGCTACACCTTC. It is translated as CASSDPGQGYGYTF.

A few counts support this clonotype. The rearrangement joins TRBV6-5 to TRBJ1-5, with no clear D. The CDR3 contains 15 residues. Trimming pared 0 bases from V and 6 bases from J, leaving 12 bases between. CDR1 is MNHEY, CDR2 SVGAGI, per germline. This chain's CDR3 is CASSYSVEMGQPQHF. DNA for the CDR3: TGTGCCAGCAGTTACTCGGTAGAGATGGGTCAGCCCCAGCATTTT.

This clonotype was counted ten times or more. This rearrangement joins TRBV6-5 to TRBJ2-7; a weak D match, TRBD2 (5 bases). The ends were cut back, 10 bases at V and 0 bases at J, with 7 bases in the middle. This CDR3 is 11 amino acids long. Germline CDR1 is MNHEY and CDR2 is SVGAGI. The CDR3 sequence: CATTSSYEQYF. CDR3 coding DNA: TGTGCCACCACTAGCTCCTACGAGCAGTACTTC.

The chain has TRBV27 and TRBJ1-6, with D possibly being TRBD1 (5 bases). The V end was cut by 2 bases, the J end by 4 bases, with 6 bases between. CDR1 is MNHEY, CDR2 SMNVEV, per germline (reference sequence). This CDR3 has 14 residues. CDR3 in amino acids: CASSLRGYNSPLHF. Here the CDR3 DNA reads TGTGCCAGCAGTTTAAGGGGATATAATTCACCCCTCCACTTT.

This clonotype has just a few counts. The rearrangement joins TRBV13 to TRBJ2-7; 11 positions match TRBD2. V trimming: 5 bases; J trimming: 1 base; junction bases outside the gene matches: 10. CDR3 length: 17 amino acids. Germline V gene sequence: CDR1 PRHDT, CDR2 FYEKMQ (reference sequence). In nucleotides, the CDR3 is TGTGCCAGCAGCGTTCCGTTAGCGGGAGGGCGATCCTACGAGCAGTACTTC. Translation gives CASSVPLAGGRSYEQYF.

This clonotype has a count of ten or more. The CDR3 here is CASSHTGDNQPQHF. The CDR3 region has the DNA TGTGCCAGCAGCCATACAGGGGACAATCAGCCCCAGCATTTT. The chain uses TRBV16 and TRBJ1-5; 7 bases are a match to TRBD1. Trimming at V came to 3 bases and at J to 3 bases, leaving 2 bases not matched to a gene. Germline CDR1 and CDR2: KGHSY and FQNENV. The CDR3 consists of 14 residues.

In its sample, this clonotype was seen many times. The V call is TRBV10-3, the J call TRBJ1-1, with 7 nucleotides matching TRBD1. The CDR3 extends over 12 amino acids. Trimming cost V 8 bases and J 0 bases; bases outside gene matches: 0. CDR1 and CDR2 (germline): ENHRY, SYGVKD. The CDR3 sequence: CAIGTVNTEAFF. The DNA of the CDR3 is TGTGCCATCGGGACAGTGAACACTGAAGCTTTCTTT.

This clonotype was recorded a few times. V usage is TRBV20-1 and J usage is TRBJ2-1; D possibly uses TRBD1 or TRBD2 (5 bases each). Germline assignment: CDR1 DFQATT and CDR2 SNEGSKA (reference sequence). Trimming took off 6 bases at V and 4 bases at J, with 10 bases between the two ends. The CDR3 is 12 amino acids. CDR3 DNA sequence: TGCAGTGCCCGGGGCTCTTACAATGAGCAGTTCTTC. It encodes CSARGSYNEQFF.

Comment on this clonotype: A single base separates this from a much larger clone, so it may be a read error. The chain carries TRBV2 and TRBJ2-7; the D call may be TRBD1 or TRBD2 (5 bases each). Germline assignment: CDR1 SNHLY and CDR2 FYNNEI. This CDR3 is 13 amino acids long. V lost 3 bases, J lost 9 bases, and 15 bases lay in between. CDR3: CASSDRDPTAQYF. In DNA, the CDR3 is TGTGCCAGCAGTGACAGGGACCCCACGGCGCAGTACTTC. Drawing the rest from reference TRBV2 and TRBJ2-7, the complete variable domain is EPEVTQTPSHQVTQMGQEVILRCVPISNHLYFYWYRQILGQKVEFLVSFYNNEISEKSEIFDDQFSVERPDGSNFTLKIRSTKLEDSAMYFCASSDRDPTAQYFGPGTRLTVT.

This clonotype was counted between two and nine times. The CDR3 sequence: CASSDDQRTASSDTQYF. In nucleotides, the CDR3 is TGTGCCAGCAGTGACGACCAGAGGACAGCCTCCTCCGATACGCAGTATTTT. The rearrangement uses TRBV2 and TRBJ2-3; the D gene is possibly TRBD1 (6 bases). This CDR3 comprises 17 residues. V was cut by 3 bases and J by 6 bases, with 22 bases left in between. CDR1 SNHLY and CDR2 FYNNEI come from the germline V gene.